This TCR beta chain was observed in a study of T-cell memory formation after mild COVID-19. Notes on this clonotype: Its antigen remains unidentified.

UMIs and sample barcodes were carried by the TCR alpha and TCR beta cDNA libraries that 5'RACE produced using constant-segment primers. Via MiXCR, TCRdb re-called the 5' RACE reads, giving one row per CDR3 protein. This sample has about 88,000 distinct CDR3 sequences; more than 20% occur once, and the top ten carry around 40%. V dropped 4 bases and J dropped 4; count of bases not matched to a gene: 9. This CDR3 contains 16 residues. Germline V gene data show CDR1 as MNHEY and CDR2 as SVGAGI. Findings and limits, study-wide: Most CD4+ clones that shrank were in CM and EM, while CD8+ ones turned up in EMRA. Confirmation was lacking for SARS-CoV-2 specificity of second-wave clones that peaked on day 37. Clones contracting over day 15 to 85 were CD4/CD8 balanced, with later expanders leaning CD4+.

The chain has TRBV6-5 and TRBJ2-1; 8 bases match TRBD2. The sequence derives from a man between 18 and 29 years old who had mild COVID-19 (a few samples of this study predate the infection). Cell type and time point are not known. The sample taken for sequencing was PBMCs or a T cell subset sorted from them (not recorded which). The CDR3 here is CASSFGGDFTYNEQFF. CDR3 nucleotides: TGTGCCAGCAGTTTCGGGGGGGACTTCACTTACAATGAGCAGTTCTTC.